The 25 T cell receptor beta chains given below trace back to one sample, sequenced in a study of blood T cell repertoires in COVID-19. TCRdb's copy holds only in-frame clones and misses some; the assay was immunoSEQ multiplex PCR. Among around 300,000 clones, 70% to 90% were seen once, and the ten largest hold 3.5% to 4.5%. The sequencing input was peripheral blood. All receptors derive from a woman in her 40s with acute or convalescent COVID-19.

This clone was recorded only once. The rearrangement links TRBV27 to TRBJ2-1; 7 nucleotides match TRBD1. V gave up 8 bases and J gave up 4 bases; unmatched junction bases: 8. Germline V gene data show CDR1 as MNHEY and CDR2 as SMNVEV (reference sequence). This CDR3 comprises 14 residues. CDR3 coding DNA: TGTGCCAGCCGAACAGGGGTCGCGTACAATGAGCAGTTCTTC. It yields the protein CASRTGVAYNEQFF.

The chain links TRBV19 to TRBJ1-3, with 7 nucleotides matching TRBD1. The length of the CDR3 is 15 residues. V shed 5 bases and J 2 bases; nucleotides not matched to a gene: 6. Germline CDR1 reads LNHDA; CDR2 reads SQIVND (reference sequence). CDR3 loop: CASSSDRATGNTIYF. The CDR3 DNA reads as TGTGCCAGTAGTTCAGACAGGGCAACTGGAAACACCATATATTTT.

The chain employs TRBV15 and TRBJ1-3; tentatively, D is TRBD1 (6 bases). Trimming took 0 bases from V and 9 from J, leaving 15 bases between them. This CDR3 has 15 residues. Germline CDR1 and CDR2: LNHNV and YYDKDF (reference sequence). For the CDR3, the DNA is TGTGCCACCAGCAGAGATTTGGGGGGCGGGGGCACCATATATTTT. This codes for CATSRDLGGGGTIYF.

This chain uses TRBV27 with TRBJ2-2; 10 bases are a match to TRBD1. Germline assignment: CDR1 MNHEY and CDR2 SMNVEV (reference sequence). The ends lost 8 bases at V and 2 bases at J; junction bases unmatched: 11. This CDR3 comprises 17 residues. CDR3: CASGRGQGGSNTGELFF. In DNA, the CDR3 is TGTGCCAGCGGGCGCGGACAGGGGGGTTCCAACACCGGGGAGCTGTTTTTT.

This chain joins TRBV27 and TRBJ2-3, with 10 bases aligning to TRBD2. This CDR3 has 20 residues. Unmatched junction bases numbered 18, after V lost 3 bases and J lost 3 bases. Germline V gene sequence: CDR1 MNHEY, CDR2 SMNVEV (reference sequence). The CDR3 DNA is TGTGCCAGCAGTTTTAAGGGGGCCCAAAAGCGGGGGGGCCCGACAGATACGCAGTATTTT. Translation gives CASSFKGAQKRGGPTDTQYF.

The CDR3, as DNA: TGTGCCTGGAGTCCTCGGGACAGGAGAGGTTCACCCCTCCACTTT. Translated, it gives CAWSPRDRRGSPLHF. The J gene is TRBJ1-6, the V gene TRBV30; the match to TRBD1 covers 8 bases. Germline V gene lookup returns CDR1 GTSNPN and CDR2 SVGIG (reference sequence). Trimming cost V 2 bases and J 9 bases; bases outside gene matches: 9. CDR3 length equals 15 residues.

This chain links TRBV6-6 with TRBJ2-1; tentative D call: TRBD1 (6 bases). Between the trimmed V and J ends, which lost 2 bases and 0 bases, there was a span of 11 bases. This CDR3 spans 16 amino acids. Germline lookup yields CDR1 MNHNY and CDR2 SVGAGI (reference sequence). The CDR3 coding sequence is TGTGCCAGCAGTTACCGGCAGGGGAGCTCCTACAATGAGCAGTTCTTC. Translation gives CASSYRQGSSYNEQFF.

In its sample, this clone was seen a few times. CDR3 coding DNA: TGTGCCAGCAGCTTCGGGACTGGGCCCCGCGGCTACACCTTC. This encodes CASSFGTGPRGYTF. The chain links TRBV13 to TRBJ1-2, with D possibly being TRBD1 (5 bases). The germline CDR1 and CDR2 sequences are PRHDT and FYEKMQ (reference sequence). CDR3 length: 14 residues. The V and J ends lost 3 bases and 8 bases respectively, with 16 bases between them.

J is TRBJ2-2 and V is TRBV7-8, with TRBD1 matching 9 bases. The CDR3 is 17 amino acids. The ends lost 6 bases at V and 0 bases at J; junction bases unmatched: 8. The germline V gene encodes CDR1 SGHVS and CDR2 FQNEAQ. The DNA of the CDR3 is TGTGCCAGCAGGGAGGGACAGGGAAGGGCGAACACCGGGGAGCTGTTTTTT. This encodes CASREGQGRANTGELFF.

The rearrangement links TRBV6-6 to TRBJ1-6, with TRBD1 matching over 8 bases. The CDR3 has 15 residues. Germline CDR1 MNHNY, CDR2 SVGAGI (reference sequence). J was trimmed by 10 bases and V by 2 bases; bases with no gene match: 7. The CDR3 DNA is TGTGCCAGCAGTTACGTGACAGGGGTTCACTCACCCCTCCACTTT. It specifies CASSYVTGVHSPLHF.

In nucleotides, the CDR3 is TGTGCCAGCAGCCGAAGGACAGGGATTTTCCAAGAGACCCAGTACTTC. Protein product: CASSRRTGIFQETQYF. The chain carries TRBV11-2 and TRBJ2-5, with 8 nucleotides matching TRBD1. The CDR3 runs to 16 residues. Germline loops: CDR1 SGHAT, CDR2 FQNNGV. V shed 5 bases, J shed 1 base, and the junction held 9 bases outside the gene matches.

CDR3 loop: CASSRAHRSTDTQYF. CDR3 coding DNA: TGTGCCAGCAGCCGGGCACACCGTAGCACAGATACGCAGTATTTT. The rearrangement joins TRBV3-1 (or the pseudogene TRBV3-2) to TRBJ2-3; unclear D gene. The CDR3 runs to 15 residues. Germline lookup yields CDR1 LGHDT and CDR2 YNNKEL (reference sequence). V lost 4 bases to trimming and J lost 0 bases, with 11 bases between them.

The rearrangement links TRBV5-4 to TRBJ2-3; 8 bases match TRBD1. The V gene end was trimmed by 3 bases and the J gene end by 6 bases; junction bases not matched to a gene: 3. The germline V gene encodes CDR1 SGHNT and CDR2 YYREEE (reference sequence). This CDR3 is built from 13 residues. CDR3 coding DNA: TGTGCCAGCAGCTCCACAGGGGGGGATACGCAGTATTTT. This codes for CASSSTGGDTQYF.

V gene TRBV7-2 combines with J gene TRBJ2-5, with D possibly matching TRBD2 (7 bases). Trimming cost V 5 bases and J 4 bases, with 17 bases left between them. The CDR3 length is 15 residues. Germline V gene sequence: CDR1 SGHTA, CDR2 FQGNSA. DNA of the CDR3: TGTGCCAGCAGCGCCCCGGGGGGCCGCCCAGAGACCCAGTACTTC. It specifies CASSAPGGRPETQYF. Full variable domain (remainder filled in from reference TRBV7-2 and TRBJ2-5): GAGVSQSPSNKVTEKGKDVELRCDPISGHTALYWYRQSLGQGLEFLIYFQGNSAPDKSGLPSDRFSAERTGGSVSTLTIQRTQQEDSAVYLCASSAPGGRPETQYFGPGTRLLVL.

The chain uses TRBV5-4 and TRBJ2-3; D ambiguous. With 3 bases removed from V and 3 bases from J, the gap between germline ends came to 2 bases. CDR3 length equals 11 residues. Germline assignment: CDR1 SGHNT and CDR2 YYREEE (reference sequence). The CDR3 nucleotides are TGTGCCAGCAGCTCGACAGATACGCAGTATTTT. Its protein product is CASSSTDTQYF.

The CDR3 nucleotides read TGTGCCAGCGGATGGGGGGGCTACGAGCAGTACGTC. It translates to CASGWGGYEQYV. This chain connects TRBV6-5 to TRBJ2-7, with 7 bases identical to TRBD2. The CDR3 covers 12 residues. The V gene end was trimmed by 8 bases and the J gene end by 3 bases; junction bases not matched to a gene: 4. Germline CDR1 and CDR2: MNHEY and SVGAGI.

The chain couples TRBV24-1 to TRBJ2-1; TRBD1 aligns across 10 bases. Germline V gene lookup returns CDR1 KGHDR and CDR2 SFDVKD. This CDR3 region has 17 residues. Unmatched junction bases numbered 9, after V lost 3 bases and J lost 5 bases. The CDR3 bases are TGTGCCACCAGTGATGCCCCCGGGACAGGGGTTAACAATGAGCAGTTCTTC. Protein sequence: CATSDAPGTGVNNEQFF.

This clone was detected once. V gene TRBV4-2 combines with J gene TRBJ1-1; 7 nucleotides match TRBD1. V shed 3 bases and J 1 base; nucleotides not matched to a gene: 2. This CDR3 comprises 14 residues. CDR1 and CDR2 from the germline V gene are LGHNA and YNFKEQ. The CDR3 is CASSHQGENTEAFF. The DNA for the CDR3 is TGTGCCAGCAGCCATCAGGGGGAGAACACTGAAGCTTTCTTT.

Here the CDR3 DNA reads TGTGCCTGGAACGACAGGGCCGGGGAGCTGTTTTTT. It encodes CAWNDRAGELFF. The V call is TRBV30, the J call TRBJ2-2; 7 bases agree with TRBD1. The V and J ends lost 4 bases and 6 bases, in that order; junction bases with no gene match: 2. In germline, CDR1 is GTSNPN, CDR2 SVGIG (reference sequence). CDR3 size: 12 residues. The full variable domain, completed using reference TRBV30 and TRBJ2-2, is SQTIHQWPATLVQPVGSPLSLECTVEGTSNPNLYWYRQAAGRGLQLLFYSVGIGQISSEVPQNLSASRPQDRQFILSSKKLLLSDSGFYLCAWNDRAGELFFGEGSRLTVL.

V gene TRBV18 combines with J gene TRBJ1-1; 9 bases align to TRBD1. Germline V gene lookup returns CDR1 KGHSH and CDR2 LQKENI. Trimming took 3 bases from V and 4 from J; bases not matched to a gene: 9. The CDR3 is 16 amino acids. CDR3 DNA: TGTGCCAGCTCACCCCCAACAGGGGGCGTTGTCACTGAAGCTTTCTTT. It codes for CASSPPTGGVVTEAFF.

V is TRBV6-5 and J is TRBJ2-1; possible D gene TRBD2, 6 bases. Germline loops: CDR1 MNHEY, CDR2 SVGAGI. Trimming removed 6 bases from V and 2 bases from J, with 14 bases in between. The CDR3 has 15 amino acids. CDR3 coding DNA: TGTGCCAGCAGGGGCATAGCGGACCCCTACAATGAGCAGTTCTTC. It yields the protein CASRGIADPYNEQFF.

The CDR3 DNA is TGTGCCAGCAGCCGACCGGGACATCCTGAAGCTTTCTTT. Translated: CASSRPGHPEAFF. V usage is TRBV25-1 and J usage is TRBJ1-1; D perhaps matches TRBD1 (6 bases). Germline V CDR1 and CDR2: MGHDK, SYGVNS. This CDR3 contains 13 residues. V lost 6 bases, J lost 6 bases, and 14 bases lay in between.

This chain connects TRBV5-1 to TRBJ1-4; 11 bases map to TRBD1. CDR1 SGHRS and CDR2 YFSETQ come from the germline V gene. The CDR3 has 16 amino acids. V was clipped by 6 bases and J by 6 bases; unmatched bases: 10. CDR3 nucleotide sequence: TGCGCCAGCAAAACGGACAGGGGGCGAGGTGATGAAAAACTGTTTTTT. Translation gives CASKTDRGRGDEKLFF.

This rearrangement joins TRBV5-4 to TRBJ1-2; 11 bases are a match to TRBD1. This CDR3 spans 19 amino acids. The trim removed 0 bases at V and 2 bases at J, leaving 12 bases unmatched. Germline V gene lookup returns CDR1 SGHNT and CDR2 YYREEE (reference sequence). The CDR3 coding sequence is TGTGCCAGCAGCTTGGAACGAGGACAGGGGGCGAATAGGAACTATGGCTACACCTTC. It translates to CASSLERGQGANRNYGYTF. Supplemented by reference TRBV5-4 and TRBJ1-2, the full variable domain reads ETGVTQSPTHLIKTRGQQVTLRCSSQSGHNTVSWYQQALGQGPQFIFQYYREEENGRGNFPPRFSGLQFPNYSSELNVNALELDDSALYLCASSLERGQGANRNYGYTFGSGTRLTVV.

This clone was detected only a few times. The chain's CDR3 is CASSPNTGPGVYGYTF. CDR3 nucleotides: TGTGCCAGCTCACCTAATACAGGGCCAGGCGTCTATGGCTACACCTTC. The chain recombines TRBV18 with TRBJ1-2; D possibly corresponds to TRBD1 (6 bases). Germline values: CDR1 KGHSH, CDR2 LQKENI. V lost 3 bases and J lost 4, with 18 bases in between. The CDR3 sequence is 16 residues long.